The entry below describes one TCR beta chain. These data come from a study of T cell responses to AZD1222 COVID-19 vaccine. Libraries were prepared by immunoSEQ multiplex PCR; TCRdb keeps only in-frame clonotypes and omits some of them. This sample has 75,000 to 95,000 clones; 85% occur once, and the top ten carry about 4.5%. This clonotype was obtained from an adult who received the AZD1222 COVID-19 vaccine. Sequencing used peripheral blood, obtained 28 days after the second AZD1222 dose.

The CDR3 reads CASNPGTSTYEQYF. The CDR3 region has the DNA TGTGCCAGTAACCCCGGGACTAGTACCTACGAGCAGTACTTC. The V call is TRBV19, the J call TRBJ2-7; 8 positions match TRBD2. The CDR3 length is 14 residues. After removal of 7 bases from V and 2 bases from J, the junction contained 7 bases not matched to a gene. Germline CDR1 is LNHDA and CDR2 is SQIVND (reference sequence).